Listed below are T cell receptor beta chains from one sample, sequenced in a study of OX40 agonist ivuxolimab in advanced cancers. Measured with immunoSEQ multiplex PCR; TCRdb has only the in-frame clones, and not every one. This repertoire shows under 65,000 clones, around 90% found once; its top ten account for about 0.4%. The material was CD4+ or CD8+ T cells sorted from blood, obtained in a trial of the OX40 agonist ivuxolimab. These TCRs come from an adult with an advanced solid tumor such as melanoma, head and neck, liver or kidney cancer. CDR3s include the opening cysteine and the closing phenylalanine or tryptophan.

V,CDR3
TRBV19,CASGGTGVQFAGNTIYF
TRBV5-1,CASSLEVLGGAGPGELFF
TRBV18,CASSPRGQGESYGYTF
TRBV6-5,CASRPLSGQNTEAFF
TRBV5-4,CASTRQGANTEAFF
TRBV5-1,CASRVGSGALGEQFF
TRBV28,CASSVHRGQESGYTF
TRBV30,CAQVRSYGYTF
TRBV19,CASSTNGPSASGSGGETQYF
TRBV2,CASNTGSSGGRGQFF
TRBV23-1,CASSPRQGFEQYF
TRBV28,CASSPGEAGVGSEQFF
TRBV6-4,CASKRQGNTGELFF
TRBV11-3,CASSFTGTGVNEQFF
TRBV29-1,CSVAATGNYEQYF
TRBV7-2,CASSLAQAGDYNEQFF
TRBV7-9,CASSPLSGDYGYTF
TRBV19,CATSPGTAYEQYF
TRBV7-8,CASSLLRGRSADTQYF
TRBV19,CASSPPDRLNTEAFF
TRBV30,CAWSRGTGSNEQFF
TRBV4-3,CASSQVPIAATGELFF
TRBV19,CASSPRDRGRLGANVLTF
TRBV9,CASSVAGSLSYNEQFF
TRBV19,CASIRQGIGTEAFF
TRBV27,CASSLWGQGGNTIYF
TRBV7-9,CASGTPYEQYF
TRBV5-5,CASRPGASGNEQFF
TRBV19,CASSDRQVLNQPQHF
TRBV7-6,CASSLSAASGLREQYF
TRBV10-3,CAISVQGNTGELFF
TRBV27,CASRPWDRGRKDTQYF
TRBV30,CAWSGLAGIYSYEQYF
TRBV5-1,CASSLVGGNYGYTF
TRBV6-4,CASRPGLDYGYTF
TRBV7-2,CASSSRTSGRDEQFF
TRBV5-1,CASSLSGMNTEAFF
TRBV5-4,CASSFYTGAMNTEAFF
TRBV5-4,CASSLSTGRDEQFF
TRBV6-5,CASSYERGGETQYF
TRBV15,CATSRGQGNTEAFF
TRBV5-1,CASSLEGSGNEKLFF
TRBV7-2,CASSQNRGWTEAFF
TRBV18,CASSPPLAGGGEQFF
TRBV2,CASNRPPADTQYF
TRBV7-6,CASSLASSGRRNEQFF
TRBV19,CASSMGRSGRSYEQYF
TRBV10-3,CATKGQASSYEQYF
TRBV10-2,CASSISTGGLGEAFF
TRBV10-2,CASSESGAGLTYNEQFF
TRBV28,CASSLPTRGIQSYGYTF
TRBV6-4,CASKPGPNTGELFF